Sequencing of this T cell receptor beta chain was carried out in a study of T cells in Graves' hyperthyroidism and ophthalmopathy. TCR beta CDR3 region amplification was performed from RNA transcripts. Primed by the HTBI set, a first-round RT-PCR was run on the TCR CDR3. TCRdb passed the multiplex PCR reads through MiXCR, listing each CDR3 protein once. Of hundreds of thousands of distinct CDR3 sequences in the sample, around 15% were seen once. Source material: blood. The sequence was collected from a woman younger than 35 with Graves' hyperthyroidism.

DNA of the CDR3: TGTGCCAGCCCGGGGGTGGGACAAGGAGCAGATACGCAGTATTTT. Its protein product is CASPGVGQGADTQYF. This chain links TRBV6-2 or TRBV6-3 with TRBJ2-3; D is possibly TRBD1 or TRBD2 (6 bases each). From germline, CDR1 is MNHEY and CDR2 SVGEGT. This CDR3 comprises 15 residues. Trimming removed 8 bases at V and 4 bases at J, with 19 bases between.